What follows are 7 T cell receptor beta chains derived from one specimen sequenced in a study of control samples from healthy donors and cancer patients. Assay used: immunoSEQ multiplex PCR; TCRdb lists only in-frame clones, some missing. The table lists roughly 130,000 clones, approximately 94% of them singletons. The material sequenced was blood. All receptors derive from a man aged 30-40 years in good health.

This clone appeared once. This rearrangement joins TRBV5-1 to TRBJ2-7; D gene unclear. With 0 bases removed from V and 3 bases from J, the gap between germline ends came to 10 bases. From germline, CDR1 is SGHRS and CDR2 YFSETQ. The CDR3 runs 14 residues. This CDR3 reads CASSLGVGVYEQYF. The CDR3 DNA is TGCGCCAGCAGCTTGGGGGTAGGAGTCTACGAGCAGTACTTC.

V and J are TRBV3-1 (or the pseudogene TRBV3-2) and TRBJ1-1; D unclear. Deletions cut 8 bases from V and 2 bases from J, with 12 bases between. The V gene's germline CDR1 is LGHDT and CDR2 YNNKEL (reference sequence). The CDR3 consists of 13 residues. The CDR3 DNA sequence: TGTGCCAGCCACGAGCCAGGTAACACTGAAGCTTTCTTT. Its translation is CASHEPGNTEAFF.

The chain carries TRBV7-2 and TRBJ2-3; D possibly corresponds to TRBD2 (6 bases). CDR3 length: 16 amino acids. Germline V gives CDR1 SGHTA, CDR2 FQGNSA. The V end lost 2 bases, the J end lost 0 bases, and 12 bases lay between the germline ends. CDR3 in DNA: TGTGCCAGCAGCTTACTTGTTAGCGGAAGCACAGATACGCAGTATTTT. This encodes CASSLLVSGSTDTQYF.

Regarding this clone: Other DNA variants within this sample encode the same CDR3. CDR3 region: CAWSVRGEKLFF. The CDR3 DNA follows: TGTGCCTGGAGTGTGCGCGGAGAAAAACTGTTTTTT. The chain couples TRBV30 to TRBJ1-4; D call uncertain. CDR1 and CDR2 (germline): GTSNPN, SVGIG (reference sequence). This CDR3 spans 12 amino acids. The germline V and J ends were trimmed by 0 bases and 8 bases, with 7 bases remaining between them.

This sequence joins TRBV7-8 and TRBJ1-1; a possible D gene is TRBD1 (6 bases). This CDR3 has 16 amino acids. The germline V gene has CDR1 SGHVS and CDR2 FQNEAQ. The V end lost 5 bases, the J end lost 1 base, and 17 bases lay between the germline ends. CDR3 region: CASSPPRGQTNTEAFF. DNA for the CDR3: TGTGCCAGCAGCCCCCCCCGGGGGCAAACGAACACTGAAGCTTTCTTT.

The genes are TRBV28 and TRBJ2-5; D gene ambiguous. V lost 8 bases, J lost 0 bases, and 10 bases lay in between. The CDR3 runs to 13 residues. Germline V gene sequence: CDR1 MDHEN, CDR2 SYDVKM. DNA for the CDR3: TGTGCCAGCGCTATTACGCACCAAGAGACCCAGTACTTC. Its translation is CASAITHQETQYF.

The chain employs TRBV5-6 and TRBJ2-7; D is uncertain. The CDR3 is made up of 14 amino acids. CDR1 is SGHDT, CDR2 YYEEEE, per germline. V gave up 1 base and J gave up 4 bases, with 12 bases separating them. CDR3 in amino acids: CASSLLRRWYEQYF. Here the CDR3 DNA reads TGTGCCAGCAGCTTGTTGCGCAGATGGTACGAGCAGTACTTC.